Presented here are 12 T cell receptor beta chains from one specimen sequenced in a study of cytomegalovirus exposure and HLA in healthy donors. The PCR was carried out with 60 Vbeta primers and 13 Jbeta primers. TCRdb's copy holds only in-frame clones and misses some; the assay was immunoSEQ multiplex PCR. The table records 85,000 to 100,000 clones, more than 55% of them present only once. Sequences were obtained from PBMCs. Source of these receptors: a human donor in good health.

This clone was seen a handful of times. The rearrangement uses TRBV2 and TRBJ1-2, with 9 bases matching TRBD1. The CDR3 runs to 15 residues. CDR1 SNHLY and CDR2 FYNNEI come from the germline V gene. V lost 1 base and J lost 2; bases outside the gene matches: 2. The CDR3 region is CASSEGTGVNYGYTF. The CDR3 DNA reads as TGTGCCAGCAGTGAAGGGACAGGGGTAAACTATGGCTACACCTTC.

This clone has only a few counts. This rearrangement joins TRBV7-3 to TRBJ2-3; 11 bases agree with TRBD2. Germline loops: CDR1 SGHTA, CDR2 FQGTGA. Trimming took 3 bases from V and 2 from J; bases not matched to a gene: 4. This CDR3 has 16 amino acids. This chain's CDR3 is CASSFGLAGFTDTQYF. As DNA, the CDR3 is TGTGCCAGCAGCTTTGGACTAGCGGGCTTCACAGATACGCAGTATTTT.

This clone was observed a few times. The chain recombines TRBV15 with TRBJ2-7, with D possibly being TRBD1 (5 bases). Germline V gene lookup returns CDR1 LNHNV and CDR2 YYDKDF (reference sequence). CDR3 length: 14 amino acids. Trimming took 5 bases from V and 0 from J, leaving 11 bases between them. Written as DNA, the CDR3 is TGTGCCACCAGCCCAACAGGATTCTCCTACGAGCAGTACTTC. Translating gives CATSPTGFSYEQYF.

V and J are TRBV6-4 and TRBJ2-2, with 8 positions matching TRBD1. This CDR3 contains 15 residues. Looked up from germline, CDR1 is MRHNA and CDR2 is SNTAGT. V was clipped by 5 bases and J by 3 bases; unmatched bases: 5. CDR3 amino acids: CASSKTGGYTGELFF. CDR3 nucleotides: TGTGCCAGCAGTAAAACAGGGGGGTACACCGGGGAGCTGTTTTTT.

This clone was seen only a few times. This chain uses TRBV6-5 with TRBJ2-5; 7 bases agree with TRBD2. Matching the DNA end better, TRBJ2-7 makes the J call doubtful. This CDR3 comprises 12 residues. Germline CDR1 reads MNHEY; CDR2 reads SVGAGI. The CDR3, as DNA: TGTGCCAGCAGAGGGACTACCTACGAGCAGTACTTC. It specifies CASRGTTYEQYF.

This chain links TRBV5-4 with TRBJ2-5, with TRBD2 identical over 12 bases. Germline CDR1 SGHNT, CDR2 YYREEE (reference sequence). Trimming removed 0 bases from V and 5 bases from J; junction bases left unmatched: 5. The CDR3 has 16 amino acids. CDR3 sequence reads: CASSLASGGASETQYF. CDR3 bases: TGTGCCAGCAGCTTGGCTAGCGGGGGGGCCTCCGAGACCCAGTACTTC.

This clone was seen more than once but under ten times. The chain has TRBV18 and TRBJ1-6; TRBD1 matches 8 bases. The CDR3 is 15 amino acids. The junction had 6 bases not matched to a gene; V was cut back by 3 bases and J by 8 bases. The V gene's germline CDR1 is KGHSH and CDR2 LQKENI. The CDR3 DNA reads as TGTGCCAGCTCACCGACGGACAGGGTTGATTCACCCCTCCACTTT. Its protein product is CASSPTDRVDSPLHF.

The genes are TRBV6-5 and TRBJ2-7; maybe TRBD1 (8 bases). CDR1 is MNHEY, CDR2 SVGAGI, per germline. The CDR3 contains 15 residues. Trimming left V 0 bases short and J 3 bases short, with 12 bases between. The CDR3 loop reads CASSYSQGGYYEQYF. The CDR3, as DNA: TGTGCCAGCAGTTACTCACAGGGGGGGTACTACGAGCAGTACTTC.

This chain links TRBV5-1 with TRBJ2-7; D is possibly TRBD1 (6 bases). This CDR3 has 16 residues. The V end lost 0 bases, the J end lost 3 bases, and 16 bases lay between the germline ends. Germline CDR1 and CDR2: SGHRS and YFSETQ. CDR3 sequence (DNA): TGCGCCAGCAGCTTGGATGGCAGGGGATATTACTACGAGCAGTACTTC. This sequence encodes CASSLDGRGYYYEQYF.

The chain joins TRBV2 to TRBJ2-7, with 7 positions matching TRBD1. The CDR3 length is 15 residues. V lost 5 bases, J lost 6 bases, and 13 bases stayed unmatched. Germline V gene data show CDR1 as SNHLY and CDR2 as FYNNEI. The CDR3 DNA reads TGTGCCAGCAGTAGTTCCCGGGACAGATTCTCCGAGCAGTACTTC. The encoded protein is CASSSSRDRFSEQYF.

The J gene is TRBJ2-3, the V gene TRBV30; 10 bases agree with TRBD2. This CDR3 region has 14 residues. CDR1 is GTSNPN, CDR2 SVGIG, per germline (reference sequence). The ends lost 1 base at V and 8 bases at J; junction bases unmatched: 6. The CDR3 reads CAWSGSGGLSTQYF. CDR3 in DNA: TGTGCCTGGAGTGGTAGCGGGGGGTTATCTACGCAGTATTTT.

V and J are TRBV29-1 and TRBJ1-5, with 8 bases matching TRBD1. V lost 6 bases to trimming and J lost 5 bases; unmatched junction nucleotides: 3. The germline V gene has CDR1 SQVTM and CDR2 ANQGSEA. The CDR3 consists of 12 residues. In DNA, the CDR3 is TGCAGCGTCTCGACAGGGGATCAGCCCCAGCATTTT. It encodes CSVSTGDQPQHF.